This T cell receptor (beta chain) emerged from a study of T cell changes during pregnancy in multiple sclerosis. Trimming took off 0 bases at V and 2 bases at J, with 10 bases between the two ends. The germline CDR1 and CDR2 sequences are SGDLS and YYNGEE. The CDR3 runs 15 residues. Measured with immunoSEQ multiplex PCR; TCRdb has only the in-frame clones, and not every one. This sample has around 25,000 clones, with roughly 88% found just once. This sequence joins TRBV9 and TRBJ2-3; D possibly corresponds to TRBD2 (6 bases). The sequencing used CD8+ T cells from peripheral blood mononuclear cells, collected in the first trimester of pregnancy. The clonotype originates from a female donor in good health, enrolled as a control in a pregnancy study. The CDR3 protein is CASSVGGDYTDTQYF. CDR3 nucleotides: TGTGCCAGCAGCGTAGGGGGGGATTACACAGATACGCAGTATTTT.